The 25 T cell receptor beta chains listed next were all sequenced from one sample in a study of Ad26.COV2.S vaccination and SARS-CoV-2 variants. Treatment here: about 20 received Ad26.COV2.S at low or high dose, single or two shots; about 5 received placebo; per-sample allocation not given. The study sampled participants on day 63 after the first vaccine or placebo injection. The data were produced by immunoSEQ multiplex PCR, yet TCRdb's version contains in-frame clones alone and is incomplete. Counted here are about 410,000 clones, 92% occurring once; the ten biggest clones make up under 2%. The sample here was peripheral blood, taken in a trial of Ad26.COV2.S vaccine versus placebo. The receptors derive from a person aged 18 to 59 who received the Ad26.COV2.S COVID-19 vaccine or a placebo.

J is TRBJ2-7 and V is TRBV7-9; no clear D gene. The CDR3 runs 14 residues. Germline V gene sequence: CDR1 SEHNR, CDR2 FQNEAQ (reference sequence). Trimming left V 1 base short and J 2 bases short, with 9 bases between. In DNA, the CDR3 is TGTGCCAGCAGCTTAGAGAGTTTACCCTACGAGCAGTACTTC. This sequence encodes CASSLESLPYEQYF.

The V and J genes are TRBV6-6 and TRBJ1-6; TRBD1 is a possible D gene (5 bases). Germline V gene data show CDR1 as MNHNY and CDR2 as SVGAGI (reference sequence). The ends were cut back, 5 bases at V and 0 bases at J, with 23 bases in the middle. CDR3 length: 20 amino acids. Written as DNA, the CDR3 is TGTGCCAGCAGTCAGGCTGCCCCAATGACAGAGAGCTCCTATAATTCACCCCTCCACTTT. Its translation: CASSQAAPMTESSYNSPLHF.

This clone was seen once. V and J are TRBV7-9 and TRBJ1-2, with 8 positions matching TRBD1. CDR3 length: 15 amino acids. J was trimmed by 3 bases and V by 4 bases; bases with no gene match: 7. The germline V gene has CDR1 SEHNR and CDR2 FQNEAQ (reference sequence). CDR3 protein: CASSSTMDRDYGYTF. In DNA, the CDR3 is TGTGCCAGCAGCTCTACCATGGACAGGGACTATGGCTACACCTTC.

The V and J genes are TRBV19 and TRBJ1-6; D is possibly TRBD1 (5 bases). V lost 5 bases, J lost 7 bases, and 9 bases lay in between. The CDR3 contains 13 residues. CDR1 is LNHDA and CDR2 is SQIVND in the germline V gene (reference sequence). CDR3 sequence reads: CASSLGGNSPLHF. Here the CDR3 DNA reads TGTGCCAGTAGTTTGGGGGGGAATTCACCCCTCCACTTT.

The J gene is TRBJ2-4, the V gene TRBV27; D not certain. V was trimmed by 4 bases and J by 4 bases, leaving 5 bases between them. In germline, CDR1 is MNHEY, CDR2 SMNVEV (reference sequence). This CDR3 contains 12 residues. The CDR3 spells CASSSSKNIQYF. The CDR3 bases are TGTGCCAGCAGTTCCAGTAAAAACATTCAGTACTTC.

The chain carries TRBV25-1 and TRBJ1-1, with 9 bases identical to TRBD1. CDR3 length: 17 amino acids. With 1 base clipped from V and 4 bases from J, the junction kept 10 bases outside the gene matches. Germline-derived CDR1 and CDR2 are MGHDK and SYGVNS. The CDR3 spells CASSELGTGILCTEAFF. The DNA of the CDR3 is TGTGCCAGCAGTGAATTGGGGACAGGGATTTTGTGCACTGAAGCTTTCTTT.

DNA of the CDR3: TGTGCCAGCAGCCAAGATCTCGGGAGGGCCAGTGAAAAACTGTTTTTT. Amino acids: CASSQDLGRASEKLFF. The rearrangement joins TRBV14 to TRBJ1-4, with D uncertain. This CDR3 contains 16 residues. The germline gives CDR1 SGHDN, CDR2 FVKESK. Trimming took 0 bases from V and 7 from J, leaving 15 bases between them.

This rearrangement joins TRBV27 to TRBJ2-7, with D maybe TRBD2 (6 bases). The germline gives CDR1 MNHEY, CDR2 SMNVEV (reference sequence). Deletions cut 8 bases from V and 6 bases from J, with 8 bases between. The length of the CDR3 is 10 residues. The CDR3 loop is CASGEVEQYF. The CDR3 DNA is TGTGCCAGCGGGGAGGTCGAGCAGTACTTC.

The CDR3: CASSPLGAARGTEAFF. The DNA for the CDR3 is TGTGCCAGCTCACCACTAGGGGCCGCTCGGGGGACTGAAGCTTTCTTT. The chain has TRBV18 and TRBJ1-1; D may be TRBD1 (5 bases). The V end was cut by 1 base, the J end by 5 bases, with 17 bases between. This CDR3 is built from 16 residues. The germline CDR1 and CDR2 sequences are KGHSH and LQKENI.

The chain combines TRBV5-4 with TRBJ1-6; TRBD1 might be the D (5 bases). Germline V CDR1 and CDR2: SGHNT, YYREEE (reference sequence). The ends were cut back, 2 bases at V and 8 bases at J, with 17 bases in the middle. The CDR3 spans 16 residues. The CDR3 bases are TGTGCCAGCAGCTTCGGGGGTAACGGTGTGTATTCACCCCTCCACTTT. Translation: CASSFGGNGVYSPLHF.

This clone has a single count. The genes are TRBV7-6 and TRBJ1-2; D uncertain. Germline lookup yields CDR1 SGHVS and CDR2 FNYEAQ. The CDR3 covers 13 residues. The V gene lost 5 bases and the J gene lost 3 bases, with 10 bases spanning the gap. The CDR3 spells CASSPRGDYGYTF. The CDR3 coding sequence is TGTGCCAGCAGCCCCCGGGGTGACTATGGCTACACCTTC. The variable domain in full, completed from reference TRBV7-6 and TRBJ1-2, reads GAGVSQSPRYKVTKRGQDVALRCDPISGHVSLYWYRQALGQGPEFLTYFNYEAQQDKSGLPNDRFSAERPEGSISTLTIQRTEQRDSAMYRCASSPRGDYGYTFGSGTRLTVV.

This chain links TRBV27 with TRBJ2-5; 8 nucleotides agree with TRBD2. This CDR3 has 14 amino acids. Unmatched junction bases numbered 7, after V lost 5 bases and J lost 5 bases. Germline-derived CDR1 and CDR2 are MNHEY and SMNVEV (reference sequence). The CDR3 DNA follows: TGTGCCAGCAGTCGCGGGGGGAAGAGGGAGACCCAGTACTTC. Translated, it gives CASSRGGKRETQYF.

As regards this clone: Other DNA sequences within the sample encode an identical CDR3. The CDR3 DNA follows: TGTGCCAGCAGTTACTCGGCTAGCTCCTACGAGCAGTACTTC. Translation: CASSYSASSYEQYF. This chain connects TRBV6-5 to TRBJ2-7; no reliable D call. Per the germline V gene, CDR1 is MNHEY and CDR2 is SVGAGI. CDR3 size: 14 residues. V was trimmed by 0 bases and J by 0 bases, leaving 6 bases between them.

This chain uses TRBV7-9 with TRBJ2-3; D tentatively reads TRBD1 or TRBD2 (6 bases each). Trimming removed 5 bases from V and 2 bases from J, with 17 bases in between. The CDR3 is made up of 16 amino acids. Per the germline V gene, CDR1 is SEHNR and CDR2 is FQNEAQ (reference sequence). Here the CDR3 DNA reads TGTGCCAGCAGCCTCGCTGGAGGGGGTTACACAGATACGCAGTATTTT. This encodes CASSLAGGGYTDTQYF. The whole variable domain, remainder taken from reference TRBV7-9 and TRBJ2-3, is DTGVSQNPRHKITKRGQNVTFRCDPISEHNRLYWYRQTLGQGPEFLTYFQNEAQLEKSRLLSDRFSAERPKGSFSTLEIQRTEQGDSAMYLCASSLAGGGYTDTQYFGPGTRLTVL.

The rearrangement uses TRBV11-2 and TRBJ2-1, with TRBD2 matching over 7 bases. Germline values: CDR1 SGHAT, CDR2 FQNNGV. V was pared by 0 bases and J by 4 bases, with 3 bases of the junction left unmatched. This CDR3 has 15 residues. The CDR3 DNA sequence: TGTGCCAGCAGCTTAGAGGGGGGGGGATACAATGAGCAGTTCTTC. It yields the protein CASSLEGGGYNEQFF.

V usage is TRBV6-5 and J usage is TRBJ2-5, with 7 bases lining up with TRBD1. With 0 bases clipped from V and 4 bases from J, the junction kept 5 bases outside the gene matches. The CDR3 length is 15 residues. Germline V gives CDR1 MNHEY, CDR2 SVGAGI. In nucleotides, the CDR3 is TGTGCCAGCAGTTACTCTCCGGGACAGAGAGAGACCCAGTACTTC. It encodes CASSYSPGQRETQYF.

The chain couples TRBV4-3 to TRBJ2-2, with 10 bases matching TRBD1. The CDR3 is 17 residues long. Germline V gene data show CDR1 as LGHNA and CDR2 as YSLEER. The ends lost 2 bases at V and 4 bases at J; junction bases unmatched: 7. The CDR3 nucleotides read TGCGCCAGCAGCCAAAGGACAGGGGGATTCGGCACCGGGGAGCTGTTTTTT. Its protein product is CASSQRTGGFGTGELFF.

CDR3: CSAGTSGEQYF. As DNA, the CDR3 is TGCAGCGCCGGGACTAGCGGCGAGCAGTACTTC. The chain links TRBV29-1 to TRBJ2-7; 11 bases are shared with TRBD2. Trimming removed 7 bases from V and 6 bases from J; junction bases left unmatched: 2. Germline values: CDR1 SQVTM, CDR2 ANQGSEA. This CDR3 comprises 11 residues.

The genes are TRBV4-3 and TRBJ1-1; D gene ambiguous. The CDR3 covers 16 residues. From germline, CDR1 is LGHNA and CDR2 YSLEER. V was trimmed by 0 bases and J by 1 base, leaving 12 bases between them. In nucleotides, the CDR3 is TGCGCCAGCAGCCAAGACAGATGGGAGGCGAACACTGAAGCTTTCTTT. Residues: CASSQDRWEANTEAFF.

The CDR3 loop is CASRRTGGNYEQYF. As DNA, the CDR3 is TGTGCCAGCAGACGGACAGGGGGCAACTACGAGCAGTACTTC. The rearrangement uses TRBV5-6 and TRBJ2-7; 11 bases are shared with TRBD1. After removal of 5 bases from V and 3 bases from J, the junction contained 4 bases not matched to a gene. Germline CDR1 is SGHDT and CDR2 is YYEEEE. This CDR3 has 14 amino acids. Full variable domain (missing parts from reference TRBV5-6 and TRBJ2-7): DAGVTQSPTHLIKTRGQQVTLRCSPKSGHDTVSWYQQALGQGPQFIFQYYEEEERQRGNFPDRFSGHQFPNYSSELNVNALLLGDSALYLCASRRTGGNYEQYFGPGTRLTVT.

The chain recombines TRBV6-5 with TRBJ2-7; the D is unclear. Trimming took off 5 bases at V and 2 bases at J, with 10 bases between the two ends. This CDR3 is 13 amino acids long. The germline gives CDR1 MNHEY, CDR2 SVGAGI. CDR3 region: CASSTSHTYEQYF. The CDR3 nucleotides are TGTGCCAGCAGTACAAGTCACACCTACGAGCAGTACTTC.

This clone appeared once. The genes are TRBV19 and TRBJ1-3, with 7 bases matching TRBD1. Unmatched junction bases numbered 3, after V lost 5 bases and J lost 2 bases. Germline CDR1 and CDR2: LNHDA and SQIVND (reference sequence). This CDR3 is built from 14 residues. The CDR3 spells CASSSQGAGNTIYF. The CDR3 region has the DNA TGTGCCAGTAGTTCTCAGGGGGCTGGAAACACCATATATTTT.

This rearrangement joins TRBV11-2 to TRBJ2-5; TRBD2 aligns across 10 bases. V lost 5 bases, J lost 4 bases, and 4 bases stayed unmatched. This CDR3 spans 14 amino acids. The germline CDR1 and CDR2 sequences are SGHAT and FQNNGV. The CDR3: CASSQAGGSETQYF. The CDR3 nucleotides are TGTGCCAGCAGCCAAGCGGGGGGGTCAGAGACCCAGTACTTC.

The chain combines TRBV7-9 with TRBJ1-3, with TRBD1 identical over 8 bases. Germline-derived CDR1 and CDR2 are SEHNR and FQNEAQ (reference sequence). The V and J ends lost 4 bases and 4 bases, in that order; junction bases with no gene match: 6. The CDR3 has 15 amino acids. In DNA, the CDR3 is TGTGCCAGCAGCTCTAGAACAGGGGGAGGAAACACCATATATTTT. Its protein is CASSSRTGGGNTIYF.

The chain is built from TRBV27 and TRBJ1-5; perhaps TRBD1 as D (5 bases). Germline loops: CDR1 MNHEY, CDR2 SMNVEV (reference sequence). V was trimmed by 5 bases and J by 4 bases, leaving 12 bases between them. The CDR3 runs 14 residues. CDR3: CASSMQGGNQPQHF. The DNA of the CDR3 is TGTGCCAGCAGTATGCAGGGAGGTAATCAGCCCCAGCATTTT.